This T cell receptor (beta chain) was sequenced for a study of T cell repertoires in cytomegalovirus infection. Study as a whole: Epitope selection comprised recently identified HLA-C-restricted CMV epitopes and well-studied HLA-B-restricted CMV epitopes. A matching HLA type, together with CMV infection, was signaled by public TCR beta signatures.

Germline CDR1 reads SNHLY; CDR2 reads FYNNEI. J was trimmed by 10 bases and V by 8 bases; bases with no gene match: 6. This CDR3 spans 13 amino acids. A single record per CDR3 protein comes from TCRdb applying MiXCR to the reads. The sample contains about 310,000 distinct CDR3 sequences, roughly 25% of which appear only once. The sample holds a few counts of this clonotype. Its antigen is not identified. This chain uses TRBV2 with TRBJ2-1; 12 bases fit TRBD2. The material was cultured PBMCs, obtained from culture after CMV antigen stimulation. The source of this sequence is a human donor in good health (CMV status not recorded). Some clones in this sample may be carry-over from other donors' samples. The CDR3 region is CASRLAGAGEQFF. In DNA form, the CDR3 reads TGTGCCAGCCGACTAGCGGGAGCGGGGGAGCAGTTCTTC.